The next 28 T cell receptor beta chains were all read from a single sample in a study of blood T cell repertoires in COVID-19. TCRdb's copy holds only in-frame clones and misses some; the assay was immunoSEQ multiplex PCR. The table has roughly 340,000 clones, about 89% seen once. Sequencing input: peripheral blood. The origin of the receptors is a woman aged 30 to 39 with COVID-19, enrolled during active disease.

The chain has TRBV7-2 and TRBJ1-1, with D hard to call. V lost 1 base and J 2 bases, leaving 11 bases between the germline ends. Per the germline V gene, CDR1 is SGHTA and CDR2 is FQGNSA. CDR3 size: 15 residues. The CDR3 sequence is CASSLGRNLNTEAFF. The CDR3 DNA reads TGTGCCAGCAGCTTAGGGCGGAACCTTAACACTGAAGCTTTCTTT.

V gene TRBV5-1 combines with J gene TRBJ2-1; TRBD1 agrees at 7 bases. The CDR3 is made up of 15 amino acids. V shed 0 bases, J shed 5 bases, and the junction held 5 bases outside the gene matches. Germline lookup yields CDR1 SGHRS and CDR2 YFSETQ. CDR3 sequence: CASSLAGQSNNEQFF. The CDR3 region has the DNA TGCGCCAGCAGCTTGGCGGGACAGAGTAACAATGAGCAGTTCTTC.

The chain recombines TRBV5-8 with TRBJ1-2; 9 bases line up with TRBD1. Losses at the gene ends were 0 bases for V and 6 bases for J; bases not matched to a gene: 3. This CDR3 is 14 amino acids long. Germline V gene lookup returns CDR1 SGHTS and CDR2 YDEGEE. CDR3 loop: CASSLADRGNGYTF. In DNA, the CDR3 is TGTGCCAGCAGCTTGGCGGACAGGGGAAATGGCTACACCTTC.

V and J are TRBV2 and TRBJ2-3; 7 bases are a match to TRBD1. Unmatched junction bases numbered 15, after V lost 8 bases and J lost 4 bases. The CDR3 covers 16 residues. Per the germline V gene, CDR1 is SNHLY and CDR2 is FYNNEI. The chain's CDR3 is CASLPDVDRVPDTQYF. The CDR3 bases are TGTGCCAGCCTACCTGATGTAGACAGGGTTCCAGATACGCAGTATTTT. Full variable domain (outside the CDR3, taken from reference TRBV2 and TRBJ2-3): EPEVTQTPSHQVTQMGQEVILRCVPISNHLYFYWYRQILGQKVEFLVSFYNNEISEKSEIFDDQFSVERPDGSNFTLKIRSTKLEDSAMYFCASLPDVDRVPDTQYFGPGTRLTVL.

CDR3 loop: CASSVGGQGSKGNTEAFF. The CDR3 DNA follows: TGTGCCAGCAGCGTAGGGGGGCAGGGAAGTAAGGGTAACACTGAAGCTTTCTTT. The chain carries TRBV9 and TRBJ1-1; D might be TRBD1 (6 bases). CDR3 length: 18 amino acids. The V and J ends lost 0 bases and 2 bases respectively, with 20 bases between them. CDR1 is SGDLS and CDR2 is YYNGEE in the germline V gene.

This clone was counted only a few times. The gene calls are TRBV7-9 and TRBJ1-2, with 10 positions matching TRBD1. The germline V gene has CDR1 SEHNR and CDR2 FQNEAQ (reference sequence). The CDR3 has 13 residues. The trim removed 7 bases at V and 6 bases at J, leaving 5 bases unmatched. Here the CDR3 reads CASNPGQGNGYTF. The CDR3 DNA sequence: TGTGCCAGCAACCCGGGACAGGGGAATGGCTACACCTTC.

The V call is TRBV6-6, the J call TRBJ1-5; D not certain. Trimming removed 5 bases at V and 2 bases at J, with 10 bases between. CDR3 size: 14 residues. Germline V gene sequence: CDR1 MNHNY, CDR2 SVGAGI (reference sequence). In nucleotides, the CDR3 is TGTGCCAGCAGTCCTCGCGGGGGCAATCAGCCCCAGCATTTT. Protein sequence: CASSPRGGNQPQHF.

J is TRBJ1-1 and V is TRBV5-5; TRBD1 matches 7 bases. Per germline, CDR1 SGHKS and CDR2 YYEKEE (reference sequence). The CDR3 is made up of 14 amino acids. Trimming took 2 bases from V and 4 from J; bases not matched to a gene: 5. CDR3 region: CASSLTGVGTEAFF. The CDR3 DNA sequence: TGTGCCAGCAGCTTAACAGGGGTAGGCACTGAAGCTTTCTTT.

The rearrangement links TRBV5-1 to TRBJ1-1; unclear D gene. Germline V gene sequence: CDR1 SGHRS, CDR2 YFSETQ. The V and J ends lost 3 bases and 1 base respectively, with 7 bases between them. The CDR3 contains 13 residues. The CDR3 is CASSSSRNTEAFF. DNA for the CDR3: TGCGCCAGCAGCTCTTCCCGGAACACTGAAGCTTTCTTT.

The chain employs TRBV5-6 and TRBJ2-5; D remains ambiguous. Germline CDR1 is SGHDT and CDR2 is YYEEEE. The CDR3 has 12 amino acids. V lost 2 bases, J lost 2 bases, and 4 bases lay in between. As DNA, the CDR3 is TGTGCCAGCAGCTTCCTACAAGAGACCCAGTACTTC. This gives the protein CASSFLQETQYF.

The CDR3 protein is CASVLGVYTDTQYF. The CDR3, as DNA: TGTGCCAGCGTGCTAGGGGTTTACACAGATACGCAGTATTTT. The V and J genes are TRBV11-2 and TRBJ2-3; possibly TRBD1 for D (5 bases). Looked up from germline, CDR1 is SGHAT and CDR2 is FQNNGV. Between the trimmed V and J ends, which lost 8 bases and 2 bases, there was a span of 14 bases. The CDR3 spans 14 residues.

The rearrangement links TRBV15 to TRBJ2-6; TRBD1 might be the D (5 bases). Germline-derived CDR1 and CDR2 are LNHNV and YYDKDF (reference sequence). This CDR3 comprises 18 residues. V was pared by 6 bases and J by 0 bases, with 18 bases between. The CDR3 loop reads CATSSREQVSSGANVLTF. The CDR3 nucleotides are TGTGCCACCAGTTCTAGAGAACAGGTTAGCTCTGGGGCCAACGTCCTGACTTTC.

CDR3 residues: CASSLGVYSRSYEQYV. CDR3 bases: TGTGCCAGCAGCTTGGGAGTCTACTCTAGGAGCTACGAGCAGTACGTC. The chain joins TRBV5-6 to TRBJ2-7; D is undetermined. Germline CDR1 and CDR2: SGHDT and YYEEEE. With 0 bases removed from V and 3 bases from J, the gap between germline ends came to 16 bases. This CDR3 has 16 residues.

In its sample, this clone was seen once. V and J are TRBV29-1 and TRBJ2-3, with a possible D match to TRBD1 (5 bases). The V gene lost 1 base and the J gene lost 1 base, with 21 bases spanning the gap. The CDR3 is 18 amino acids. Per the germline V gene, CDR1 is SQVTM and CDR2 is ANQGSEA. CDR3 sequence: CSVEARPRYGAGTDTQYF. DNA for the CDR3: TGCAGCGTTGAAGCCCGGCCTCGTTATGGGGCGGGCACAGATACGCAGTATTTT.

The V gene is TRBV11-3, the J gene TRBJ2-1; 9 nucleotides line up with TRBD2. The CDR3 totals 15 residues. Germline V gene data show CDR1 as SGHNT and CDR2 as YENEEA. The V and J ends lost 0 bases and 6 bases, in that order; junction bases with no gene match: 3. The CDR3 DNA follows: TGTGCCAGCAGCTTAGAGGAGCGGGAGGTCAATGAGCAGTTCTTC. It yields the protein CASSLEEREVNEQFF.

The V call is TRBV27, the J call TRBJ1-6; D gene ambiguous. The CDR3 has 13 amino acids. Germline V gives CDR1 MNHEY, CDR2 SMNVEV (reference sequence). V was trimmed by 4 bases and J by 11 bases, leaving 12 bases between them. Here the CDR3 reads CASSYSGLAPLHF. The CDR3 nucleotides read TGTGCCAGCAGTTATTCAGGACTTGCACCCCTCCACTTT.

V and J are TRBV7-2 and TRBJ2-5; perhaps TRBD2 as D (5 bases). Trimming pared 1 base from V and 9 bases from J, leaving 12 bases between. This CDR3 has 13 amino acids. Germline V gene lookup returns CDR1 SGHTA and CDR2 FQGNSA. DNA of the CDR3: TGTGCCAGCAGCTTAGGTCCTGCGCGGGCCCAGTACTTC. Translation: CASSLGPARAQYF.

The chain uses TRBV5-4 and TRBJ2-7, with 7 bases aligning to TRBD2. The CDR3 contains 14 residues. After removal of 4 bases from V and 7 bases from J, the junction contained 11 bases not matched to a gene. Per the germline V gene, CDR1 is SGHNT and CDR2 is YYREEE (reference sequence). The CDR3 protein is CASSPSGGLGEQYF. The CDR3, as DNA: TGTGCCAGCAGCCCATCGGGAGGCCTTGGGGAGCAGTACTTC.

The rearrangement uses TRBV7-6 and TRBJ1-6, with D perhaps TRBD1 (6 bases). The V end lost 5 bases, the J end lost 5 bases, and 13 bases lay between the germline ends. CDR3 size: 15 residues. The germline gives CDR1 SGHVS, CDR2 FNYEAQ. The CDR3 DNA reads TGTGCCAGCAGCGCAACTACAGGGAATAATTCACCCCTCCACTTT. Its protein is CASSATTGNNSPLHF.

CDR3 bases: TGTGCCAGCGAAGACGGACAGGGGCTAAATGAGCAGTTCTTC. As protein: CASEDGQGLNEQFF. The rearrangement uses TRBV6-5 and TRBJ2-1; 9 bases map to TRBD1. There are 14 residues in the CDR3. Germline CDR1 and CDR2: MNHEY and SVGAGI. The junction had 9 bases not matched to a gene; V was cut back by 8 bases and J by 7 bases.

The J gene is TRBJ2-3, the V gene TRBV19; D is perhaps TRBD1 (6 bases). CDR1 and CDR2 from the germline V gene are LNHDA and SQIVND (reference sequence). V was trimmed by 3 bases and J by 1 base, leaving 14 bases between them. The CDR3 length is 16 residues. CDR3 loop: CASSIGFAGGTDTQYF. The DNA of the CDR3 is TGTGCCAGTAGTATCGGGTTTGCAGGGGGCACAGATACGCAGTATTTT.

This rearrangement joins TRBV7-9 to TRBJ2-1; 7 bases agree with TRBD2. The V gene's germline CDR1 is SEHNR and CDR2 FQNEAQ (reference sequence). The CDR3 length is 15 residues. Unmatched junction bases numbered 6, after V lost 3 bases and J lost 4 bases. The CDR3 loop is CASSFGLAEYNEQFF. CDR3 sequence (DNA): TGTGCCAGCAGCTTCGGTCTAGCGGAATACAATGAGCAGTTCTTC.

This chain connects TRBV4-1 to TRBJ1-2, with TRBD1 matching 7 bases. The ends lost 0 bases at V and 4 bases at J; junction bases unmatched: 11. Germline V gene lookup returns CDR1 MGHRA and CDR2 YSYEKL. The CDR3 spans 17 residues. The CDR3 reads CASSQEEQGPVFYGYTF. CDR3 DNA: TGCGCCAGCAGCCAAGAGGAACAGGGGCCCGTCTTCTATGGCTACACCTTC.

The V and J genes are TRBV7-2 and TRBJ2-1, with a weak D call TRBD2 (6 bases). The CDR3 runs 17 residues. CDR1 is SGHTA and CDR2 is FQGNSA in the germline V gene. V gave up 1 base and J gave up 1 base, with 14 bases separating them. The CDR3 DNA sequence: TGTGCCAGCAGCTTAGTTGGTCTGCGGGGTTCCTACAATGAGCAGTTCTTC. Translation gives CASSLVGLRGSYNEQFF.

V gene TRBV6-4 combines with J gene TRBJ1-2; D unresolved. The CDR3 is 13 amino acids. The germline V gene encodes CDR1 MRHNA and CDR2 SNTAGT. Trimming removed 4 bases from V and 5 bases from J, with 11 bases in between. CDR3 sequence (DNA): TGTGCCAGCAGTGCGAGCGGTGGATATGGCTACACCTTC. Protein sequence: CASSASGGYGYTF.

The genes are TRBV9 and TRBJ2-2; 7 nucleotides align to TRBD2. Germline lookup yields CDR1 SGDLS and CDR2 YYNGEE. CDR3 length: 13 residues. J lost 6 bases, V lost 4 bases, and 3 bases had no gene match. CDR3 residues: CASSPTSAGELFF. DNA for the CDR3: TGTGCCAGCAGCCCCACTAGCGCCGGGGAGCTGTTTTTT.

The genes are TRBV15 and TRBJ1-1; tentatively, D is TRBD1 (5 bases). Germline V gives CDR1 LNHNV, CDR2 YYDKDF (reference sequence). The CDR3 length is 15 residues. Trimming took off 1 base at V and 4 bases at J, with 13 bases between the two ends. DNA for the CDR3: TGTGCCACCAGCAGAGTTCGCGGCCAGGGCACTGAAGCTTTCTTT. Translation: CATSRVRGQGTEAFF.

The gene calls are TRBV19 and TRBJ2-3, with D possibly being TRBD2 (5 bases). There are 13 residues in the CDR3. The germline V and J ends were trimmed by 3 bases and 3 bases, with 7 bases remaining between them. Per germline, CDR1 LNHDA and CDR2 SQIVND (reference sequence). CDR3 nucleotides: TGTGCCAGTAGTATTCGAGGGACAGATACGCAGTATTTT. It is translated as CASSIRGTDTQYF.